The 32 T cell receptor beta chains in this list originate from one sample, sequenced in a study of blood T cell repertoires in COVID-19. Assay: immunoSEQ multiplex PCR; the TCRdb copy retains only in-frame clones and omits some. The data show 85,000 to 100,000 clones, roughly 83% seen once. Source material: peripheral blood. The receptors come from a woman aged 55-70 years with acute or convalescent COVID-19.

V is TRBV3-1 (or the pseudogene TRBV3-2) and J is TRBJ2-5; 7 bases map to TRBD2. The CDR3 is 17 amino acids. With V trimmed by 4 bases and J by 0 bases, 11 bases remained unmatched. Per germline, CDR1 LGHDT and CDR2 YNNKEL (reference sequence). DNA of the CDR3: TGTGCCAGCAGCCGAGGTTGGGTTAGCGGGTACCAAGAGACCCAGTACTTC. This encodes CASSRGWVSGYQETQYF.

The gene calls are TRBV18 and TRBJ2-7; maybe TRBD2 (5 bases). V gave up 2 bases and J gave up 5 bases, with 10 bases separating them. Per the germline V gene, CDR1 is KGHSH and CDR2 is LQKENI. This CDR3 has 13 residues. The CDR3 bases are TGTGCCAGCTCACCATCCTTGGAGGACGAGCAGTACTTC. Its translation is CASSPSLEDEQYF.

V gene TRBV7-9 combines with J gene TRBJ1-6, with D uncertain. Deletions cut 5 bases from V and 7 bases from J, with 12 bases between. The germline V gene encodes CDR1 SEHNR and CDR2 FQNEAQ (reference sequence). This CDR3 is built from 14 residues. The CDR3 loop reads CASSPTWANSPLHF. The CDR3 bases are TGTGCCAGCAGCCCTACCTGGGCCAATTCACCCCTCCACTTT. Complete variable domain (other parts from reference TRBV7-9 and TRBJ1-6): DTGVSQNPRHKITKRGQNVTFRCDPISEHNRLYWYRQTLGQGPEFLTYFQNEAQLEKSRLLSDRFSAERPKGSFSTLEIQRTEQGDSAMYLCASSPTWANSPLHFGNGTRLTVT.

This chain connects TRBV11-1 to TRBJ1-2; TRBD1 agrees at 7 bases. Germline V gene lookup returns CDR1 SGHAT and CDR2 FQDESV (reference sequence). V was clipped by 4 bases and J by 6 bases; unmatched bases: 5. This CDR3 is built from 13 residues. CDR3 loop: CASSYRGLDGYTF. In DNA, the CDR3 is TGTGCCAGCAGCTACAGGGGTCTCGATGGCTACACCTTC.

This chain joins TRBV6-1 and TRBJ2-3; D not certain. CDR3 length: 14 residues. Trimming shortened V by 3 bases and J by 4 bases, and 11 bases separated the two germline ends. CDR1 and CDR2 (germline): MNHNS, SASEGT. CDR3 DNA: TGTGCCAGCAGTGATATTACGGTTTCAGATACGCAGTATTTT. Translating it yields CASSDITVSDTQYF.

J is TRBJ2-5 and V is TRBV29-1; 9 positions agree with TRBD1. J lost 5 bases, V lost 4 bases, and 8 bases had no gene match. There are 14 residues in the CDR3. Germline CDR1 reads SQVTM; CDR2 reads ANQGSEA. In DNA form, the CDR3 reads TGCAGCGTTGTGGGACAGGGAGGGGTGGAGACCCAGTACTTC. It yields the protein CSVVGQGGVETQYF.

The chain links TRBV28 to TRBJ2-5, with TRBD1 identical over 9 bases. There are 15 residues in the CDR3. Germline-derived CDR1 and CDR2 are MDHEN and SYDVKM. After removal of 8 bases from V and 5 bases from J, the junction contained 12 bases not matched to a gene. CDR3 loop: CASGWDRAAVETQYF. In DNA, the CDR3 is TGTGCCAGCGGCTGGGACAGGGCGGCAGTTGAGACCCAGTACTTC.

The chain joins TRBV5-1 to TRBJ1-1; weak D call: TRBD1 (5 bases). Trimming took 0 bases from V and 7 from J, leaving 16 bases between them. The CDR3 has 15 amino acids. CDR1 and CDR2 (germline): SGHRS, YFSETQ. The CDR3 DNA sequence: TGCGCCAGCAGCTTGGAACCCCGGGACTCGGTTGAAGCTTTCTTT. Translated, it gives CASSLEPRDSVEAFF.

This clone was detected once. The chain combines TRBV5-1 with TRBJ1-2; TRBD1 matches at 9 bases. This CDR3 is 14 amino acids long. Germline CDR1 SGHRS, CDR2 YFSETQ. The ends lost 5 bases at V and 10 bases at J; junction bases unmatched: 12. The CDR3 DNA is TGCGCCAGCAGACAGGGACAGGGTAACGGGGACTACACCTTC. It encodes CASRQGQGNGDYTF.

The chain is built from TRBV30 and TRBJ1-1; no definite D call. CDR3 length: 11 residues. Trimming removed 5 bases at V and 3 bases at J, with 7 bases between. Germline assignment: CDR1 GTSNPN and CDR2 SVGIG (reference sequence). CDR3 residues: CAWGQDTEAFF. The CDR3 DNA reads TGTGCCTGGGGCCAGGACACTGAAGCTTTCTTT.

The chain combines TRBV5-6 with TRBJ1-4; D is possibly TRBD1 (6 bases). Germline V CDR1 and CDR2: SGHDT, YYEEEE. The CDR3 is made up of 16 amino acids. V was pared by 0 bases and J by 5 bases, with 14 bases between. The CDR3 bases are TGTGCCAGCAGCTTGGGCCTCGGGACAAGAAATGAAAAACTGTTTTTT. Its translation: CASSLGLGTRNEKLFF.

The rearrangement uses TRBV28 and TRBJ1-2; unclear D gene. The CDR3 spans 12 residues. Germline V lookup: CDR1 MDHEN, CDR2 SYDVKM. Trimming removed 1 base from V and 8 bases from J, with 8 bases in between. The CDR3 loop reads CASSLSGRGYTF. CDR3 coding DNA: TGTGCCAGCAGTTTATCTGGGCGAGGCTACACCTTC.

This clone has only a few counts. The V call is TRBV29-1, the J call TRBJ1-1, with D possibly matching TRBD1 (6 bases). Germline V gene lookup returns CDR1 SQVTM and CDR2 ANQGSEA. The CDR3 covers 15 residues. With 6 bases removed from V and 7 bases from J, the gap between germline ends came to 24 bases. CDR3 loop: CSVVRGFQRMSEAFF. As DNA, the CDR3 is TGCAGCGTGGTCAGGGGCTTCCAACGAATGAGTGAAGCTTTCTTT.

This clone came up once. V gene TRBV10-3 combines with J gene TRBJ2-6; D possibly corresponds to TRBD1 (5 bases). Germline CDR1 ENHRY, CDR2 SYGVKD. Trimming cost V 7 bases and J 2 bases, with 9 bases left between them. The CDR3 covers 14 residues. The CDR3 loop is CAIMWGTGANVLTF. CDR3 nucleotide sequence: TGTGCCATCATGTGGGGCACTGGGGCCAACGTCCTGACTTTC.

The chain recombines TRBV10-3 with TRBJ2-1, with 8 bases fitting TRBD2. CDR1 ENHRY and CDR2 SYGVKD come from the germline V gene. This CDR3 is 14 amino acids long. Trimming at V came to 6 bases and at J to 7 bases, leaving 8 bases not matched to a gene. Here the CDR3 DNA reads TGTGCCATCAGGGGGAGCGGGGGAGGGAATGAGCAGTTCTTC. It codes for CAIRGSGGGNEQFF.

The chain uses TRBV7-9 and TRBJ2-3, with D perhaps matching TRBD1 (6 bases). Trimming removed 4 bases from V and 0 bases from J, with 14 bases in between. The CDR3 consists of 16 residues. Germline V lookup: CDR1 SEHNR, CDR2 FQNEAQ (reference sequence). CDR3 loop: CASSSGQTSSTDTQYF. For the CDR3, the DNA is TGTGCCAGCAGCTCAGGACAGACCTCTAGCACAGATACGCAGTATTTT.

There are many counts of this clone. The chain employs TRBV30 and TRBJ2-7; D is perhaps TRBD1 (5 bases). Germline V gene lookup returns CDR1 GTSNPN and CDR2 SVGIG (reference sequence). Trimming pared 1 base from V and 6 bases from J, leaving 7 bases between. This CDR3 has 11 amino acids. CDR3 loop: CAWSDTGEQYF. The CDR3 nucleotides are TGTGCCTGGAGTGATACAGGCGAGCAGTACTTC. The variable domain in full, with the rest retrieved from reference TRBV30 and TRBJ2-7, is SQTIHQWPATLVQPVGSPLSLECTVEGTSNPNLYWYRQAAGRGLQLLFYSVGIGQISSEVPQNLSASRPQDRQFILSSKKLLLSDSGFYLCAWSDTGEQYFGPGTRLTVT.

The rearrangement links TRBV6-2 or TRBV6-3 to TRBJ2-7; 7 bases match TRBD1. CDR1 is MNHEY and CDR2 is SVGEGT in the germline V gene. The J segment lost 1 base and the V segment lost 2 bases, leaving 14 bases of the junction unmatched. CDR3 size: 18 residues. The CDR3: CASSYARNLQGNSYEQYF. The CDR3 DNA sequence: TGTGCCAGCAGTTACGCCCGGAACCTACAGGGGAATTCCTACGAGCAGTACTTC.

This chain connects TRBV19 to TRBJ1-2, with 8 nucleotides matching TRBD1. The CDR3 consists of 17 residues. The J segment lost 5 bases and the V segment lost 4 bases, leaving 15 bases of the junction unmatched. Germline loops: CDR1 LNHDA, CDR2 SQIVND (reference sequence). The CDR3 protein is CASSTLHQGAVSYGYTF. The DNA of the CDR3 is TGTGCCAGTAGTACGTTACATCAGGGGGCCGTAAGTTATGGCTACACCTTC. Together with reference TRBV19 and TRBJ1-2, the CDR3 gives the full variable domain: DGGITQSPKYLFRKEGQNVTLSCEQNLNHDAMYWYRQDPGQGLRLIYYSQIVNDFQKGDIAEGYSVSREKKESFPLTVTSAQKNPTAFYLCASSTLHQGAVSYGYTFGSGTRLTVV.

The chain couples TRBV5-5 to TRBJ2-2; D perhaps matches TRBD2 (7 bases). This CDR3 is built from 16 residues. From germline, CDR1 is SGHKS and CDR2 YYEKEE (reference sequence). Trimming cost V 4 bases and J 3 bases, with 16 bases left between them. Written as DNA, the CDR3 is TGTGCCAGCAGCCACCGAGGCGGGGGCGACACCGGGGAGCTGTTTTTT. It is translated as CASSHRGGGDTGELFF.

The rearrangement uses TRBV19 and TRBJ2-1, with D possibly TRBD1 on 5 matching bases. Germline lookup yields CDR1 LNHDA and CDR2 SQIVND (reference sequence). The CDR3 has 15 amino acids. V lost 3 bases, J lost 0 bases, and 9 bases lay in between. The CDR3 here is CASSIDRSSYNEQFF. The DNA of the CDR3 is TGTGCCAGTAGTATCGACAGAAGCTCCTACAATGAGCAGTTCTTC.

The V call is TRBV7-8, the J call TRBJ2-1; TRBD1 might be the D (6 bases). This CDR3 is 14 amino acids long. The germline V and J ends were trimmed by 5 bases and 7 bases, with 15 bases remaining between them. Germline V gives CDR1 SGHVS, CDR2 FQNEAQ. The CDR3 loop reads CASSRAEDRNEQFF. CDR3 nucleotides: TGTGCCAGCAGCAGGGCCGAAGACAGGAATGAGCAGTTCTTC.

This chain links TRBV11-2 with TRBJ1-1; the D gene is possibly TRBD1 (6 bases). Per germline, CDR1 SGHAT and CDR2 FQNNGV. V lost 1 base, J lost 8 bases, and 14 bases lay in between. This CDR3 has 14 residues. The chain's CDR3 is CASSLAGQTREAFF. CDR3 DNA sequence: TGTGCCAGCAGCTTAGCCGGACAGACGCGGGAAGCTTTCTTT. The complete variable domain, with remaining parts taken from reference TRBV11-2 and TRBJ1-1, reads EAGVAQSPRYKIIEKRQSVAFWCNPISGHATLYWYQQILGQGPKLLIQFQNNGVVDDSQLPKDRFSAERLKGVDSTLKIQPAKLEDSAVYLCASSLAGQTREAFFGQGTRLTVV.

The rearrangement uses TRBV7-9 and TRBJ2-3; 11 bases line up with TRBD2. The germline V gene encodes CDR1 SEHNR and CDR2 FQNEAQ (reference sequence). Losses at the gene ends were 4 bases for V and 1 base for J; bases not matched to a gene: 4. This CDR3 has 16 residues. The CDR3 loop reads CASSSTTSGGTDTQYF. For the CDR3, the DNA is TGTGCCAGCAGCTCGACGACTAGCGGGGGCACAGATACGCAGTATTTT.

This clone came up once. The chain carries TRBV20-1 and TRBJ1-1; D is ambiguous. V was trimmed by 3 bases and J by 0 bases, leaving 14 bases between them. From germline, CDR1 is DFQATT and CDR2 SNEGSKA (reference sequence). This CDR3 has 15 residues. The CDR3 protein is CSASRQDWLNTEAFF. In nucleotides, the CDR3 is TGCAGTGCTAGTCGGCAGGACTGGTTGAACACTGAAGCTTTCTTT.

The rearrangement uses TRBV28 and TRBJ2-1; TRBD2 agrees at 11 bases. V lost 7 bases, J lost 8 bases, and 7 bases stayed unmatched. The germline V gene encodes CDR1 MDHEN and CDR2 SYDVKM. CDR3 length: 14 residues. The CDR3 reads CASKLAGDIDEQFF. The CDR3 DNA reads as TGTGCCAGCAAACTAGCGGGGGATATCGATGAGCAGTTCTTC.

The J gene is TRBJ2-3, the V gene TRBV11-2; possibly TRBD2 for D (6 bases). From germline, CDR1 is SGHAT and CDR2 FQNNGV. This CDR3 region has 15 residues. V lost 0 bases to trimming and J lost 5 bases, with 12 bases between them. The CDR3 protein is CASSLEPGVIDTQYF. The CDR3 DNA reads TGTGCCAGCAGCTTAGAACCGGGGGTTATAGATACGCAGTATTTT.

The gene calls are TRBV29-1 and TRBJ2-3; 9 nucleotides line up with TRBD2. With 3 bases clipped from V and 3 bases from J, the junction kept 4 bases outside the gene matches. The germline V gene encodes CDR1 SQVTM and CDR2 ANQGSEA. This CDR3 is built from 14 residues. The CDR3: CSVERTSGTDTQYF. CDR3 DNA sequence: TGCAGCGTTGAGCGCACTAGCGGGACAGATACGCAGTATTTT.

This chain links TRBV4-2 with TRBJ1-6, with 9 nucleotides matching TRBD1. CDR1 LGHNA and CDR2 YNFKEQ come from the germline V gene. The CDR3 runs to 17 residues. Trimming removed 3 bases from V and 9 bases from J; junction bases left unmatched: 12. The chain's CDR3 is CASSQLQGAVLSSPLHF. The CDR3 DNA sequence: TGTGCCAGCAGCCAGCTACAGGGGGCGGTCTTGAGTTCACCCCTCCACTTT.

This chain connects TRBV3-1 (or the pseudogene TRBV3-2) to TRBJ1-5; 10 bases line up with TRBD1. The CDR3 is made up of 18 amino acids. The germline CDR1 and CDR2 sequences are LGHDT and YNNKEL (reference sequence). The ends lost 3 bases at V and 1 base at J; junction bases unmatched: 9. DNA for the CDR3: TGTGCCAGCAGCCATGACTTTGGACAGGGGGTGAGCAATCAGCCCCAGCATTTT. It encodes CASSHDFGQGVSNQPQHF.

The gene calls are TRBV30 and TRBJ2-5; 10 bases line up with TRBD1. Trimming took 5 bases from V and 4 from J; bases not matched to a gene: 7. The CDR3 sequence is 14 residues long. Germline V gene lookup returns CDR1 GTSNPN and CDR2 SVGIG (reference sequence). Here the CDR3 DNA reads TGTGCCTGGGGAAATGGGACAGGGGCAGAGACCCAGTACTTC. This gives the protein CAWGNGTGAETQYF.

The CDR3 DNA follows: TGTGCCTCGGCACCCATAGCGGGGGGGCCATCAGATACGCAGTATTTT. Protein product: CASAPIAGGPSDTQYF. The V call is TRBV9, the J call TRBJ2-3; 11 bases line up with TRBD2. Germline CDR1 and CDR2: SGDLS and YYNGEE. The CDR3 length is 16 residues. V gave up 10 bases and J gave up 4 bases; unmatched junction bases: 14.